This T cell receptor beta chain was retrieved from a study of T cells in Graves' hyperthyroidism and ophthalmopathy. Germline CDR1 reads ENHRY; CDR2 reads SYGVKD. Trimming stripped 3 bases from V and 2 bases from J, with 6 bases between. The CDR3 has 13 amino acids. Newly diagnosed hyperthyroidism, duration under 2 months, in patients aged 18 to 65. Diagnoses were established using clinical symptoms, serum thyroxine and TRAb, thyroid ultrasound and orbital computed tomography. TCR beta CDR3 region amplification was performed from RNA transcripts. First-round RT-PCR of the TCR CDR3 relied on the HTBI primer set. In TCRdb, the multiplex PCR reads were re-called with MiXCR into one record per CDR3 protein. In the table there are fewer than 900,000 distinct CDR3 sequences, roughly 15% of which are singletons.

Specimen: blood. The TCR sequence derives from a man between 18 and 35 years old with Graves' hyperthyroidism. This chain links TRBV10-3 with TRBJ2-3, with D unresolved. Here the CDR3 reads CAISETSTDTQYF. The DNA for the CDR3 is TGTGCCATCAGTGAAACGTCCACAGATACGCAGTATTTT.